This T cell receptor beta chain was sequenced during a study of metastatic and nonmetastatic thyroid tumors. Study at large: Comparison of repertoires was carried out across blood and tumor or nodule tissue from malignant and benign thyroid patients.

V shed 2 bases and J shed 6 bases, with 14 bases lying between them. This CDR3 is built from 14 residues. The germline V gene has CDR1 MNHEY and CDR2 SVGEGT. Overall study findings and caveats: Malignant tumors reportedly showed significantly higher TCR beta diversity than benign nodules in both blood and tumor.

Treatment of any kind had been given to no patient before thyroid surgery. Many counts were recorded for this clone. The antigen is undetermined. This clone may be a read error of a much larger clone one base away. TCRdb reanalyzed the PCR reads via MiXCR. The sample has about 32,000 clones; around 7% are singletons. The receptor was derived from a female donor with papillary thyroid cancer or a benign thyroid nodule (not recorded which). Some clones in this sample may be carry-over from other donors' samples. This rearrangement joins TRBV6-2 or TRBV6-3 to TRBJ2-7; D may correspond to TRBD1 or TRBD2 (6 bases each). Specimen: blood. CDR3 amino acids: CASSYASGAFEQYF. The CDR3, as DNA: TGTGCCAGCAGTTACGCGTCGGGGGCGTTCGAGCAGTACTTC.